This TCR beta chain originates from a study of blood T cell repertoires in COVID-19. CDR1 is SGHRS and CDR2 is YFSETQ in the germline V gene. CDR3 size: 15 residues. V was pared by 4 bases and J by 0 bases, with 3 bases of the junction left unmatched. TCRdb's copy holds only in-frame clones and misses some; the assay was immunoSEQ multiplex PCR. The profile shows about 370,000 clones, around 87% of them singletons. The V call is TRBV5-1, the J call TRBJ1-4; TRBD1 matches 7 bases. The sample was PBMCs or T cells enriched from blood (not recorded which). This clonotype originated in a man between 18 and 35 years old who had recovered from COVID-19. The CDR3: CASSGQGATNEKLFF. The CDR3 bases are TGCGCCAGCAGCGGGCAGGGGGCAACTAATGAAAAACTGTTTTTT.